The clone carrying this T cell receptor beta chain has a handful of counts. Libraries were prepared by immunoSEQ multiplex PCR; TCRdb keeps only in-frame clonotypes and omits some of them. Counted here are some 82,000 clones, more than 70% occurring once; the ten biggest clones make up approximately 37%. The sample originates from a study of blood T cell repertoires in COVID-19. The sequence was obtained from a man older than 75 with active or convalescent COVID-19. Sequencing input: peripheral blood.

Here the CDR3 DNA reads TGTGCCAGCAGCCAAGGGTGGCGGAATGGCTACACCTTC. This translates into CASSQGWRNGYTF. The genes are TRBV14 and TRBJ1-2; no firm D call. The V and J ends lost 1 base and 6 bases respectively, with 9 bases between them. The CDR3 loop spans 13 amino acids. The V gene's germline CDR1 is SGHDN and CDR2 FVKESK.